These 19 T cell receptor beta chains came from one sample sequenced in a study of blood T cell repertoires in COVID-19. Profiling relied on immunoSEQ multiplex PCR, and the TCRdb table lists in-frame clones only, not all of them. The sample records fewer than 180,000 clones, 80% to 90% being singletons. The sample comprised peripheral blood. These receptors were taken from a man in his 70s with acute or convalescent COVID-19.

CDR3 in DNA: TGTGCCAGCAGCTTAACCACGGGCACGGCGGGAGGGCCCCAGTACTTC. Protein: CASSLTTGTAGGPQYF. The chain uses TRBV7-6 and TRBJ2-7, with 9 bases matching TRBD2. Germline V gene data show CDR1 as SGHVS and CDR2 as FNYEAQ. There are 16 residues in the CDR3. J gave up 10 bases and V 2 bases, and 15 bases lay outside the gene matches.

About this clone itself: One end of the junction fails to match germline, which may point to a read error. J is TRBJ1-5 and V is TRBV7-2, with D maybe TRBD1 (6 bases). Germline CDR1 and CDR2: SGHTA and FQGNSA. CDR3 length equals 13 residues. This chain's CDR3 is CASSPQGNRPQHF. CDR3 DNA: TGTGCCAGCAGCCCCCAGGGGAATCGGCCCCAGCATTTT.

The chain carries TRBV9 and TRBJ2-5, with TRBD2 identical over 8 bases. This CDR3 spans 14 amino acids. Per the germline V gene, CDR1 is SGDLS and CDR2 is YYNGEE. The J segment lost 2 bases and the V segment lost 4 bases, leaving 4 bases of the junction unmatched. The CDR3 spells CASSRLAPQETQYF. For the CDR3, the DNA is TGTGCCAGCAGCCGACTAGCGCCTCAAGAGACCCAGTACTTC.

J is TRBJ1-5 and V is TRBV19, with D unresolved. This CDR3 has 16 residues. V was clipped by 4 bases and J by 4 bases, with 17 bases between them. CDR1 and CDR2 from the germline V gene are LNHDA and SQIVND (reference sequence). The CDR3 region is CASSTDGVVRNQPQHF. CDR3 in DNA: TGTGCCAGTAGTACCGACGGGGTGGTGAGGAATCAGCCCCAGCATTTT.

This chain connects TRBV13 to TRBJ2-5, with unresolved D. From germline, CDR1 is PRHDT and CDR2 FYEKMQ (reference sequence). This CDR3 has 14 amino acids. V was shortened by 5 bases and J by 2 bases, with 12 bases between the two germline ends. For the CDR3, the DNA is TGTGCCAGCAGCCCTAGGCCCTTTCAAGAGACCCAGTACTTC. It codes for CASSPRPFQETQYF.

The rearrangement links TRBV3-1 (or the pseudogene TRBV3-2) to TRBJ2-7; possibly TRBD2 for D (6 bases). Trimming took 1 base from V and 1 from J, leaving 17 bases between them. Germline values: CDR1 LGHDT, CDR2 YNNKEL (reference sequence). The CDR3 is made up of 17 amino acids. This CDR3 is CASSQGGAGGTSYEQYF. The DNA of the CDR3 is TGTGCCAGCAGCCAAGGGGGTGCCGGGGGAACTTCCTACGAGCAGTACTTC.

This clone was seen a single time. The gene calls are TRBV30 and TRBJ2-7, with TRBD1 matching over 10 bases. The CDR3 runs 15 residues. CDR1 GTSNPN and CDR2 SVGIG come from the germline V gene (reference sequence). The trim removed 3 bases at V and 4 bases at J, leaving 9 bases unmatched. The CDR3 nucleotides read TGTGCCTGGAGCGAGAGACAGGGGGCAAGGTACGAGCAGTACTTC. It specifies CAWSERQGARYEQYF.

This chain uses TRBV7-9 with TRBJ1-2; D not certain. This CDR3 has 12 residues. From germline, CDR1 is SEHNR and CDR2 FQNEAQ (reference sequence). V lost 8 bases and J lost 6, with 13 bases in between. The CDR3 sequence is CASGAEWDGYTF. The CDR3 nucleotides are TGTGCCAGCGGAGCCGAGTGGGATGGCTACACCTTC.

The chain links TRBV7-2 to TRBJ1-1; 10 nucleotides align to TRBD1. The trim removed 3 bases at V and 6 bases at J, leaving 7 bases unmatched. This CDR3 region has 15 residues. CDR1 is SGHTA and CDR2 is FQGNSA in the germline V gene. The CDR3: CASSLVGQGGSEAFF. The CDR3, as DNA: TGTGCCAGCAGCTTGGTCGGACAGGGGGGCTCTGAAGCTTTCTTT.

This sequence joins TRBV11-2 and TRBJ2-1; D is perhaps TRBD2 (6 bases). Germline assignment: CDR1 SGHAT and CDR2 FQNNGV. The CDR3 runs 16 residues. V lost 2 bases and J lost 2, with 13 bases in between. Here the CDR3 DNA reads TGTGCCAGCAGCTTACCAGCGGGCCGTACCTACAATGAGCAGTTCTTC. The encoded protein is CASSLPAGRTYNEQFF.

The gene calls are TRBV6-5 and TRBJ2-2, with a tentative D call TRBD1 (5 bases). Germline CDR1 reads MNHEY; CDR2 reads SVGAGI. The CDR3 runs to 15 residues. V was cut by 5 bases and J by 3 bases, with 13 bases left in between. As DNA, the CDR3 is TGTGCCAGCAGTCCGCGAGAAGGGGACACCGGGGAGCTGTTTTTT. Its translation: CASSPREGDTGELFF.

This clone turned up a few times. This chain joins TRBV12-3 or TRBV12-4 and TRBJ2-3, with a possible D match to TRBD2 (5 bases). The CDR3 has 13 amino acids. Trimming took 2 bases from V and 4 from J, leaving 7 bases between them. Written as DNA, the CDR3 is TGTGCCAGCAGTTTACTGGGAGCAGATACGCAGTATTTT. This sequence encodes CASSLLGADTQYF.

V and J are TRBV5-6 and TRBJ2-5, with D uncertain. This CDR3 contains 16 residues. The germline CDR1 and CDR2 sequences are SGHDT and YYEEEE. V lost 0 bases, J lost 3 bases, and 15 bases lay in between. CDR3 coding DNA: TGTGCCAGCAGCTTGGACAGCCCTCGAATAAAAGAGACCCAGTACTTC. It yields the protein CASSLDSPRIKETQYF.

The CDR3 reads CASSLRWTSGLTAYEQYF. The CDR3 bases are TGCGCCAGCAGCTTAAGATGGACTAGCGGTTTAACGGCCTACGAGCAGTACTTC. The rearrangement links TRBV5-1 to TRBJ2-7; TRBD2 matches 10 bases. Trimming at V came to 2 bases and at J to 2 bases, leaving 13 bases not matched to a gene. The CDR3 extends over 18 amino acids. CDR1 and CDR2 from the germline V gene are SGHRS and YFSETQ. Looking up the rest from reference TRBV5-1 and TRBJ2-7 gives the full variable domain: KAGVTQTPRYLIKTRGQQVTLSCSPISGHRSVSWYQQTPGQGLQFLFEYFSETQRNKGNFPGRFSGRQFSNSRSEMNVSTLELGDSALYLCASSLRWTSGLTAYEQYFGPGTRLTVT.

With regard to this clone: Germline is not matched at one junction end, which may reflect a read error. CDR3 amino acids: CASRLVPPDRGNYEQYF. CDR3 nucleotides: TGTGCCAGCAGATTAGTTCCTCCTGACAGGGGGAATTACGAGCAGTACTTC. This chain connects TRBV7-9 to TRBJ2-7; 9 bases line up with TRBD1. CDR3 length: 17 residues. CDR1 SEHNR and CDR2 FQNEAQ come from the germline V gene (reference sequence).

This chain connects TRBV30 to TRBJ2-7; 8 bases are a match to TRBD2. V gave up 2 bases and J gave up 1 base; unmatched junction bases: 7. Germline assignment: CDR1 GTSNPN and CDR2 SVGIG (reference sequence). This CDR3 is 15 amino acids long. CDR3 nucleotides: TGTGCCTGGAGTCAGGTGGGCGGGAGGTCCTACGAGCAGTACTTC. Amino acids: CAWSQVGGRSYEQYF.

This chain joins TRBV5-4 and TRBJ2-1; 9 nucleotides line up with TRBD2. This CDR3 is 16 amino acids long. From germline, CDR1 is SGHNT and CDR2 YYREEE (reference sequence). The V and J ends lost 0 bases and 4 bases, in that order; junction bases with no gene match: 5. CDR3 DNA: TGTGCCAGCAGCTTGGCCGGACTAGCGAGGTACAATGAGCAGTTCTTC. Its protein product is CASSLAGLARYNEQFF.

This sequence joins TRBV7-9 and TRBJ2-3; TRBD2 matches at 9 bases. This CDR3 comprises 16 residues. Trimming at V came to 6 bases and at J to 3 bases, leaving 10 bases not matched to a gene. Germline V lookup: CDR1 SEHNR, CDR2 FQNEAQ (reference sequence). The CDR3, as DNA: TGTGCCAGCAGTAGCAATAGCGGGAGTGGGACAGATACGCAGTATTTT. Its protein product is CASSSNSGSGTDTQYF.

The chain couples TRBV2 to TRBJ2-2; possible D gene TRBD2, 5 bases. V shed 3 bases and J shed 3 bases, with 8 bases lying between them. There are 14 residues in the CDR3. CDR1 SNHLY and CDR2 FYNNEI come from the germline V gene. The CDR3 nucleotides read TGTGCCAGCAGTGAGGAAGCGGACACCGGGGAGCTGTTTTTT. Translating gives CASSEEADTGELFF.